The rows below give T cell receptor beta chains drawn from one sample of a study of human thymus T cells. Here immunoSEQ multiplex PCR was the method, and the copy in TCRdb shows in-frame clones only, minus some. The sample yields under 95,000 clones, approximately 95% seen once. The sample consisted of thymus tissue. The receptor source for this set is a girl less than two years old with a congenital heart defect but otherwise immunologically healthy. CDR3s include the opening cysteine and the closing phenylalanine or tryptophan. The D gene is left open where the match is weak. Size is omitted from some rows. Given values are once, few, many or a class for expanded clones.

CDR3 protein: CASSGVGGTSGIETQYF
CDR3 DNA: TGTGCCAGCAGTGGTGTGGGGGGGACTAGCGGAATAGAGACCCAGTACTTC
clone size: .
D gene: TRBD2
V gene: TRBV25-1
J gene: TRBJ2-5

CDR3 protein: CASSLLTAYSYGYTF
CDR3 DNA: TGTGCCAGCAGCTTACTCACAGCATATTCATATGGCTACACCTTC
clone size: .
D gene: .
V gene: TRBV7-2
J gene: TRBJ1-2

CDR3 protein: CASSSLDGNTIYF
CDR3 DNA: TGTGCCAGCTCAAGTCTGGATGGAAACACCATATATTTT
clone size: .
D gene: .
V gene: TRBV18
J gene: TRBJ1-3

CDR3 protein: CASRGDHNYGYTF
CDR3 DNA: TGTGCCAGTAGAGGGGACCATAACTATGGCTACACCTTC
clone size: .
D gene: .
V gene: TRBV19
J gene: TRBJ1-2

CDR3 protein: CASSENRPRLTSGNTIYF
CDR3 DNA: TGTGCCAGCAGTGAAAACAGACCGAGGCTAACCTCTGGAAACACCATATATTTT
clone size: .
D gene: .
V gene: TRBV6-1
J gene: TRBJ1-3

CDR3 protein: CASSLGDRLQETQYF
CDR3 DNA: TGTGCCAGCAGTTTGGGGGACAGGCTTCAAGAGACCCAGTACTTC
clone size: .
D gene: TRBD1
V gene: TRBV28
J gene: TRBJ2-5

CDR3 protein: CASSPWGASNYGYTF
CDR3 DNA: TGTGCCAGCAGTCCCTGGGGAGCATCTAACTATGGCTACACCTTC
clone size: once
D gene: .
V gene: TRBV28
J gene: TRBJ1-2

CDR3 protein: CASSPGRALYSNQPQHF
CDR3 DNA: TGTGCCAGCAGTCCCGGGAGGGCACTATATAGCAATCAGCCCCAGCATTTT
clone size: .
D gene: .
V gene: TRBV2
J gene: TRBJ1-5

CDR3 protein: CASSLMSLDRGGVETQYF
CDR3 DNA: TGTGCCAGCAGCTTGATGTCCCTGGACAGGGGTGGGGTAGAGACCCAGTACTTC
clone size: .
D gene: TRBD1
V gene: TRBV5-6
J gene: TRBJ2-5

CDR3 protein: CASSQAGTGIQETQYF
CDR3 DNA: TGCGCCAGCAGCCAAGCCGGGACAGGGATTCAAGAGACCCAGTACTTC
clone size: once
D gene: TRBD1
V gene: TRBV4-1
J gene: TRBJ2-5

CDR3 protein: CASSTNPIILAGGPRRGQFF
CDR3 DNA: TGTGCCAGCAGTACTAACCCGATCATTTTAGCGGGAGGGCCCCGTCGAGGGCAGTTCTTC
clone size: .
D gene: TRBD2
V gene: TRBV27
J gene: TRBJ2-1

CDR3 protein: CASRAASTDTQYF
CDR3 DNA: TGCGCCAGCAGAGCGGCAAGCACAGATACGCAGTATTTT
clone size: .
D gene: .
V gene: TRBV5-1
J gene: TRBJ2-3